These 13 T cell receptor beta chains originate from one sample sequenced in a study of cytomegalovirus exposure and HLA in healthy donors. Vbeta (60) and Jbeta (13) primers were used in the PCR. Method: immunoSEQ multiplex PCR; TCRdb's copy keeps in-frame clones and lacks some. The repertoire has 150,000 to 200,000 clones, about four fifths of them found once; the top ten carry roughly 0.99%. The sequencing input was PBMCs. Receptors were obtained from a woman in her thirties or forties in good health and CMV-seronegative.

The rearrangement links TRBV5-1 to TRBJ2-3, with 10 positions matching TRBD2. The CDR3 consists of 12 residues. Germline CDR1 reads SGHRS; CDR2 reads YFSETQ. The junction had 3 bases not matched to a gene; V was cut back by 4 bases and J by 10 bases. CDR3 bases: TGCGCCAGCAGCCTCACTAGCGGGGCGCAGTATTTT. This translates into CASSLTSGAQYF.

The V call is TRBV18, the J call TRBJ2-1; TRBD2 agrees at 10 bases. The V gene's germline CDR1 is KGHSH and CDR2 LQKENI. The V segment lost 3 bases and the J segment 7 bases; nucleotides outside the gene matches: 9. The CDR3 totals 16 residues. CDR3 coding DNA: TGTGCCAGCTCACCCAGGTCTAGCGGGAGCGTGAATGAGCAGTTCTTC. As protein: CASSPRSSGSVNEQFF.

The CDR3 sequence is CASSLAGVGGELFF. CDR3 sequence (DNA): TGTGCCAGCAGCTTAGCGGGAGTCGGCGGGGAGCTGTTTTTT. The gene calls are TRBV7-8 and TRBJ2-2; D is perhaps TRBD2 (5 bases). Germline V gene lookup returns CDR1 SGHVS and CDR2 FQNEAQ. The ends were cut back, 0 bases at V and 7 bases at J, with 9 bases in the middle. CDR3 length: 14 residues.

This CDR3 is CASSSNTGDTQYF. CDR3 DNA sequence: TGTGCCAGCAGCTCTAACACCGGGGATACGCAGTATTTT. The chain couples TRBV7-8 to TRBJ2-3, with unresolved D. Germline V CDR1 and CDR2: SGHVS, FQNEAQ. The CDR3 is 13 amino acids. Trimming shortened V by 4 bases and J by 6 bases, and 11 bases separated the two germline ends. The full variable domain, with the rest looked up from reference TRBV7-8 and TRBJ2-3, is GAGVSQSPRYKVAKRGQDVALRCDPISGHVSLFWYQQALGQGPEFLTYFQNEAQLDKSGLPSDRFFAERPEGSVSTLKIQRTQQEDSAVYLCASSSNTGDTQYFGPGTRLTVL.

V and J are TRBV5-4 and TRBJ1-2; the match to TRBD1 covers 7 bases. This CDR3 region has 15 residues. J lost 5 bases, V lost 0 bases, and 7 bases had no gene match. The germline V gene encodes CDR1 SGHNT and CDR2 YYREEE (reference sequence). The CDR3 here is CASSLVEGASYGYTF. CDR3 sequence (DNA): TGTGCCAGCAGCTTGGTGGAGGGGGCCAGTTATGGCTACACCTTC.

This chain connects TRBV5-1 to TRBJ2-1; the match to TRBD2 covers 9 bases. Germline values: CDR1 SGHRS, CDR2 YFSETQ. The CDR3 sequence is 15 residues long. Trimming at V came to 4 bases and at J to 5 bases, leaving 7 bases not matched to a gene. This chain's CDR3 is CASSLTASGNNEQFF. The CDR3 DNA reads as TGCGCCAGCAGCCTGACCGCTAGCGGGAACAATGAGCAGTTCTTC.

This clone was found once. The chain joins TRBV5-1 to TRBJ2-1, with 11 bases aligning to TRBD2. Germline CDR1 reads SGHRS; CDR2 reads YFSETQ. The CDR3 has 15 amino acids. V lost 5 bases and J lost 8; bases outside the gene matches: 9. The CDR3 here is CASSTGTSGLDEQFF. The CDR3 DNA follows: TGCGCCAGCAGTACCGGGACTAGCGGCCTCGATGAGCAGTTCTTC. The full variable domain, rest sourced from reference TRBV5-1 and TRBJ2-1, is KAGVTQTPRYLIKTRGQQVTLSCSPISGHRSVSWYQQTPGQGLQFLFEYFSETQRNKGNFPGRFSGRQFSNSRSEMNVSTLELGDSALYLCASSTGTSGLDEQFFGPGTRLTVL.

The chain joins TRBV5-1 to TRBJ2-7; D not resolved. V gave up 4 bases and J gave up 5 bases, with 10 bases separating them. Germline V gene lookup returns CDR1 SGHRS and CDR2 YFSETQ. The CDR3 covers 12 residues. DNA of the CDR3: TGCGCCAGCAGCGCAACCCGGGACGAGCAGTACTTC. It is translated as CASSATRDEQYF.

The chain recombines TRBV7-2 with TRBJ2-3, with TRBD1 matching 7 bases. Germline CDR1 reads SGHTA; CDR2 reads FQGNSA. CDR3 length: 16 residues. V trimming: 5 bases; J trimming: 5 bases; junction bases outside the gene matches: 13. The CDR3 reads CASSTSGDSSLDTQYF. Written as DNA, the CDR3 is TGTGCCAGCAGCACCAGTGGGGACAGCTCTCTAGATACGCAGTATTTT.

V is TRBV9 and J is TRBJ1-1; the match to TRBD1 covers 7 bases. This CDR3 has 14 amino acids. Germline V CDR1 and CDR2: SGDLS, YYNGEE. Losses at the gene ends were 4 bases for V and 6 bases for J; bases not matched to a gene: 9. Here the CDR3 reads CASSPRQGVAEAFF. The CDR3 coding sequence is TGTGCCAGCAGCCCTCGACAGGGAGTCGCTGAAGCTTTCTTT.

V usage is TRBV29-1 and J usage is TRBJ1-1; TRBD1 aligns across 7 bases. V gave up 4 bases and J gave up 5 bases; unmatched junction bases: 7. This CDR3 has 13 amino acids. Germline CDR1 reads SQVTM; CDR2 reads ANQGSEA. DNA for the CDR3: TGCAGCGTTGTAGGGGACAGTAGTACTGAAGCTTTCTTT. Amino acids: CSVVGDSSTEAFF.

The V and J genes are TRBV30 and TRBJ2-1, with TRBD2 matching over 7 bases. Germline V lookup: CDR1 GTSNPN, CDR2 SVGIG (reference sequence). J lost 8 bases, V lost 3 bases, and 10 bases had no gene match. The CDR3 covers 14 residues. The CDR3 sequence: CAWSVTSLEHEQFF. The CDR3 DNA is TGTGCCTGGAGCGTGACTAGCCTCGAACATGAGCAGTTCTTC.

This chain joins TRBV4-2 and TRBJ2-4; tentatively, D is TRBD1 (6 bases). The CDR3 contains 16 residues. Looked up from germline, CDR1 is LGHNA and CDR2 is YNFKEQ. Trimming took off 0 bases at V and 0 bases at J, with 9 bases between the two ends. CDR3 region: CASSQERTVAKNIQYF. DNA of the CDR3: TGTGCCAGCAGCCAAGAGAGGACAGTAGCCAAAAACATTCAGTACTTC.